This paragraph reports one T cell receptor (beta chain). Its antigen is not known. The sample comes from a study of shared clonotypes between healthy human individuals. Whole-study findings and limits: A limitation of the genetic and exposure-history diversity represented arose from few donors. Memory subsets had estimated richness that was generally smaller than that of naive subsets.

The data were produced by immunoSEQ multiplex PCR, yet TCRdb's version contains in-frame clones alone and is incomplete. The repertoire consists of about 2.5 million clones, with 85% to 95% occurring once and the leading ten covering 0.3% to 0.45%. Germline CDR1 MRHNA, CDR2 SNTAGT. V was clipped by 0 bases and J by 2 bases; unmatched bases: 6. The CDR3 extends over 17 amino acids. The specimen sequenced was naive CD4+ T cells from PBMCs. Subset described: CD45RA+ positively selected. The V call is TRBV6-4, the J call TRBJ2-7, with 11 bases that match TRBD2. The TCR originated in a man younger than 35 in good health. Some clones in this sample may be carry-over from other donors' samples. The CDR3 here is CASSDSGTSGSPYEQYF. The CDR3, as DNA: TGTGCCAGCAGTGACTCGGGAACTAGCGGGAGTCCCTACGAGCAGTACTTC.